These T cell receptor beta chains were read from a single sample in a study of shared clonotypes between healthy human individuals. Profiled with immunoSEQ multiplex PCR; TCRdb holds only in-frame clones, not every one. This repertoire shows roughly 500,000 clones, more than 75% found once; its top ten account for around 12%. Material: PBMCs. These TCRs come from a woman aged 35 to 49 in good health. Some clones in this sample may be carry-over from other donors' samples. Both conserved end residues are part of each CDR3. A D gene is named only where the DNA matches it firmly. The size of a clone is reported for some rows only, either as once, few or many, or as a class for expanded clones.

clone_size,v_call,d_call,j_call,cdr3_nt,cdr3_aa
-,TRBV4-1,-,TRBJ2-5,TGCGCCAGCAGCCAAGAGTGGGGTAGCGGAGGGCGGGAGACCCAGTACTTC,CASSQEWGSGGRETQYF
-,TRBV6-6,-,TRBJ2-1,TGTGCCAGCAGTCTCGGGACCTGGTCCAATGAGCAGTTCTTC,CASSLGTWSNEQFF
-,TRBV7-2,-,TRBJ2-7,TGTGCCAGCAGCTTCTCTGGAGGCGATGGGTACGAGCAGTACTTC,CASSFSGGDGYEQYF
-,TRBV5-1,TRBD1,TRBJ2-5,TGCGCCAGCGGGGCTCAGGGGGCGCAAGAGACCCAGTACTTC,CASGAQGAQETQYF
-,TRBV4-2,-,TRBJ2-7,TGTGCCAGCAGCCCAGGGTGGGCCGTCGAGCAGTACTTC,CASSPGWAVEQYF
-,TRBV5-6,TRBD2,TRBJ2-7,TGTGCCAGCAGCTTGTACATGACGGGAGGGCGTTACGAGCAGTACTTC,CASSLYMTGGRYEQYF
-,TRBV27,-,TRBJ2-7,TGTGCCAGCAGTTTGGGAGAGTCCTACGAGCAGTACTTC,CASSLGESYEQYF
-,TRBV29-1,-,TRBJ2-7,TGCAGCGTTGGGGCTTTGGGGGAGGTGCAGTACTTC,CSVGALGEVQYF
-,TRBV2,-,TRBJ1-1,TGTGCCAGCAGTGTTGAATTAAGGGGCAGGGCCACTGAAGCTTTCTTT,CASSVELRGRATEAFF
-,TRBV6-6,TRBD2,TRBJ2-5,TGTGCCAGCAGTTACTCGACGAAGGGAGGGGAGACCCAGTACTTC,CASSYSTKGGETQYF
-,TRBV19,TRBD1,TRBJ2-5,TGTGCCAGTCGGGACAGGGGGCATGAGACCCAGTACTTC,CASRDRGHETQYF
-,TRBV30,-,TRBJ1-3,TGTGCCTGGAGTGATGACATGCGGGATGGAAACACCATATATTTT,CAWSDDMRDGNTIYF
-,TRBV19,TRBD2,TRBJ2-7,TGTGCCAGTAGATCGGGGGGGCGGTACGAGCAGTACTTC,CASRSGGRYEQYF
-,TRBV9,-,TRBJ2-2,TGTGCCAGCAGCGTAGGGGCAGGCGGCGGGGAGCTGTTTTTT,CASSVGAGGGELFF
-,TRBV9,-,TRBJ1-5,TGTGCCAGCAGCGTGATGGGGATTCAGCGCAATCAGCCCCAGCATTTT,CASSVMGIQRNQPQHF
-,TRBV15,-,TRBJ2-7,TGTGCCACCAGCAGAGATCGAAGCTACGAGCAGTACTTC,CATSRDRSYEQYF
-,TRBV7-9,TRBD2,TRBJ2-1,TGTGCCAGCAGCGGCTGGGAAGCGGGAGTGGACAATGAGCAGTTCTTC,CASSGWEAGVDNEQFF
-,TRBV6-5,-,TRBJ1-3,TGTGCCAGCAGTTACTCGGCGGGGTCCTCCGGAAACACCATATATTTT,CASSYSAGSSGNTIYF
-,TRBV18,-,TRBJ2-2,TGTGCCAGCTCACCAGTACTGCAGGGCGGGACCGGGGAGCTGTTTTTT,CASSPVLQGGTGELFF
-,TRBV1,-,TRBJ1-1,TGCACCAGCGGGGGACAGGGGATGAACACTGAAGCTTTCTTT,CTSGGQGMNTEAFF
-,TRBV7-9,-,TRBJ1-1,TGTGCCAGCAGCCCCCTGGACGGGCTCGGTGAAGCTTTCTTT,CASSPLDGLGEAFF
-,TRBV5-8,-,TRBJ2-7,TGTGCCAGCAGCTTTAGAACCTACGAGCAGTACTTC,CASSFRTYEQYF
once,TRBV15,TRBD2,TRBJ2-3,TGTGCCACCAGCAGAGATAGGGCTAGCGGGAGGCATACGCAGTATTTT,CATSRDRASGRHTQYF
-,TRBV7-9,-,TRBJ2-7,TGTGCCAGCAGCTTGGGAGGCCACGAGCAGTACTTC,CASSLGGHEQYF
-,TRBV5-1,-,TRBJ2-4,TGCGCCAGCAGCTTGTTCCAGGGTAAGGACATTCAGTACTTC,CASSLFQGKDIQYF
-,TRBV28,-,TRBJ2-3,TGTGCCAGAGATACGCAGTATTTT,CARDTQYF
-,TRBV5-1,TRBD2,TRBJ2-1,TGCGCCAGCAGCCCAACTAGCGGGGTTTACAATGAGCAGTTCTTC,CASSPTSGVYNEQFF
-,TRBV11-2,-,TRBJ1-1,TGTGCCAGCAGCCTCCCGGGGGGGGTCCCGAACACTGAAGCTTTCTTT,CASSLPGGVPNTEAFF